This T cell receptor beta chain is drawn from a study of T cell repertoires in cytomegalovirus infection (dated by TCRdb to between 2019 and 2020). A note on the overall study: Recently identified HLA-C-restricted CMV epitopes, whose presentation resists viral immunomodulation, were targeted by peptide stimulations together with well-studied HLA-B-restricted epitopes. The HLA type of each donor mattered for the analysis, because public TCR beta signatures pointed to carriage of CMV infection along with the matching HLA type.

The treatment or condition tag for this specimen amounts to: in vitro stimulation with specific CMV peptide epitopes to enrich CMV-specific T cells. The instrument given in TCRdb is Illumina HiSeq 1500. TCRdb cleaned the public reads at Q25 with fastp, built clones with MiXCR and kept in-frame beta chains. Every CDR3 protein is listed once, alongside the most common genes and DNA of its rows. The sample has 100,000 to 150,000 distinct CDR3 sequences on record, 25% to 35% of them singletons. The biggest ten clones account for roughly 50% of the sample. What the authors observed across the whole study: Cumulative frequency of public TCR beta family members discriminated carriers of CMV infection plus the relevant HLA type in this cohort and an independent 352-donor cohort. The ex vivo response was dominated by HLA-C-restricted CMV-specific TCR beta clonotypes, which also provided the single most frequent clonotype in two of eight donors.

There are a few counts of this clonotype. Its antigen is unknown. No much larger clone is present one base from it, and per-base qualities are unavailable. Sequencing was performed on CD8+ T cells from cultured PBMCs, taken from culture after CMV antigen stimulation. The clonotype originates from a human donor in good health (CMV status not recorded). Some clones in this sample may be carry-over from other donors' samples.

The DNA is as follows: TGTGCCAGCAGCCAACCAATTAGGGAGGGGATGGTAAACATTCAGTACTTC. Its amino acids are CASSQPIREGMVNIQYF. The V and J segments used are TRBV7-9 and TRBJ2-4; 7 central nucleotides agree with TRBD2. CDR1 and CDR2 (SEHNR, FQNEAQ) derive from the germline V gene (reference sequence). Counted from cysteine to phenylalanine, this CDR3 has 17 amino acids. Of the read, only the CDR3 DNA is kept; its 51 bases are in frame from base 1. At the junction V is shortened by 5 bases and J by 6 bases; bases outside the gene matches: 16.